The entry that follows covers one T cell receptor (beta chain) sequence. The sample originates from a study of blood T cell repertoires in COVID-19. Turning to the study itself: Whether acute or convalescent, the COVID-19 samples came from the United States, Italy and Spain. Sample material is recorded as cDNA or gDNA derived from T cells, B-cell-depleted T cells, or PBMCs.

The CDR3 has 17 amino acids. Per the germline V gene, CDR1 is LGHNA and CDR2 is YNFKEQ. Trimming removed 1 base at V and 2 bases at J, with 17 bases between. Original analysis: Amplification of reference gene primers was used by the study to estimate nucleated cell counts. Measured with immunoSEQ multiplex PCR; TCRdb has only the in-frame clones, and not every one. V, J and clone size reflect that table, while D and trimming were determined from the DNA. The data hold about 81,000 clones, with roughly 90% observed a single time. The source material was peripheral blood. The TCR comes from a man in his sixties or seventies with active or convalescent COVID-19. V gene TRBV4-2 combines with J gene TRBJ1-2; D possibly corresponds to TRBD1 (5 bases). CDR3 sequence (DNA): TGTGCCAGCAGCCAAGTTGGAGACAGCGCCGTCAACTATGGCTACACCTTC. Translated: CASSQVGDSAVNYGYTF.